The entry below gives a single TCR beta chain sequence along with its context. The authors' processing: The assay estimated nucleated cells by amplifying reference gene primers. TCRdb's table, derived via immunoSEQ multiplex PCR, lists solely in-frame clones and lacks some. D and trimming come from the DNA, and the V and J calls and clone size come from that table. This table holds tens of thousands of clones, about 80% found once. This sample was taken from a study of blood T cell repertoires in COVID-19. The sample taken for sequencing was peripheral blood. This TCR came from a woman in her sixties with acute or convalescent COVID-19.

The CDR3 here is CSVDRVNTEAFF. The CDR3, as DNA: TGCAGCGTTGACCGGGTCAACACTGAAGCTTTCTTT. The chain is built from TRBV29-1 and TRBJ1-1, with D unclear. Germline lookup yields CDR1 SQVTM and CDR2 ANQGSEA. V lost 3 bases to trimming and J lost 2 bases, with 7 bases between them. CDR3 length: 12 amino acids.